The next 30 T cell receptor beta chains were all read from a single sample in a study of radiotherapy plus CTLA-4 blockade in lung cancer. Assay: immunoSEQ multiplex PCR; the TCRdb copy retains only in-frame clones and omits some. This table holds about 57,000 clones, around 79% found once. Sequenced material: peripheral blood, taken from a patient treated with radiotherapy plus ipilimumab. The receptors stem from a human donor with non-small cell lung cancer who had a complete response to radiotherapy plus ipilimumab.

This clone was counted once. In DNA, the CDR3 is TGTGCCACCAGCAGAGATAGACTCACCCGCTCTGGAAACACCATATATTTT. Translation: CATSRDRLTRSGNTIYF. The gene calls are TRBV15 and TRBJ1-3, with D uncertain. The germline gives CDR1 LNHNV, CDR2 YYDKDF (reference sequence). The CDR3 is made up of 17 amino acids. V lost 0 bases and J 0 bases, leaving 12 bases between the germline ends. Complete variable domain (other parts from reference TRBV15 and TRBJ1-3): DAMVIQNPRYQVTQFGKPVTLSCSQTLNHNVMYWYQQKSSQAPKLLFHYYDKDFNNEADTPDNFQSRRPNTSFCFLDIRSPGLGDTAMYLCATSRDRLTRSGNTIYFGEGSWLTVV.

This clone was detected once. The chain joins TRBV15 to TRBJ1-2, with 8 bases that match TRBD1. Germline trimming cut 5 bases from V and 3 bases from J; bases unmatched to any gene: 5. The germline CDR1 and CDR2 sequences are LNHNV and YYDKDF (reference sequence). The CDR3 extends over 14 amino acids. This CDR3 is CATSPGGRDYGYTF. The CDR3 DNA is TGTGCCACCAGCCCAGGGGGCCGCGACTATGGCTACACCTTC. Looking up the rest from reference TRBV15 and TRBJ1-2 gives the full variable domain: DAMVIQNPRYQVTQFGKPVTLSCSQTLNHNVMYWYQQKSSQAPKLLFHYYDKDFNNEADTPDNFQSRRPNTSFCFLDIRSPGLGDTAMYLCATSPGGRDYGYTFGSGTRLTVV.

The rearrangement links TRBV6-5 to TRBJ1-3, with a weak D call TRBD1 (6 bases). CDR3 length: 14 amino acids. V gave up 0 bases and J gave up 4 bases, with 7 bases separating them. The V gene's germline CDR1 is MNHEY and CDR2 SVGAGI. The CDR3: CASSYSGQGNTIYF. CDR3 nucleotides: TGTGCCAGCAGTTACTCAGGACAGGGAAACACCATATATTTT.

The V and J genes are TRBV5-1 and TRBJ1-2; 10 nucleotides agree with TRBD1. The V gene's germline CDR1 is SGHRS and CDR2 YFSETQ. This CDR3 region has 16 residues. V lost 4 bases, J lost 4 bases, and 10 bases stayed unmatched. CDR3 sequence: CASSTGPGQGIYGYTF. The CDR3 DNA reads TGCGCCAGCAGCACGGGACCGGGACAGGGGATCTATGGCTACACCTTC.

V and J are TRBV7-9 and TRBJ1-4; TRBD1 might be the D (5 bases). Trimming removed 5 bases from V and 0 bases from J, with 10 bases in between. The CDR3 totals 15 residues. Looked up from germline, CDR1 is SEHNR and CDR2 is FQNEAQ (reference sequence). CDR3 bases: TGTGCCAGCAGCCCAGCGGGGGCAACTAATGAAAAACTGTTTTTT. Its translation: CASSPAGATNEKLFF.

The chain is built from TRBV6-1 and TRBJ1-4; no firm D call. Per germline, CDR1 MNHNS and CDR2 SASEGT. The CDR3 length is 15 residues. V lost 2 bases to trimming and J lost 4 bases, with 11 bases between them. CDR3 region: CASSENPGVNEKLFF. Here the CDR3 DNA reads TGTGCCAGCAGTGAAAATCCCGGGGTTAATGAAAAACTGTTTTTT.

This chain connects TRBV10-2 to TRBJ2-4, with D maybe TRBD1 (7 bases). This CDR3 spans 17 amino acids. The germline CDR1 and CDR2 sequences are WSHSY and SAAADI. Trimming shortened V by 6 bases and J by 1 base, and 19 bases separated the two germline ends. The CDR3 region has the DNA TGCGCCAGCAGCGAAGTAGGGACAGCGGGCGCCAAAAACATTCAGTACTTC. Its translation: CASSEVGTAGAKNIQYF.

Note on this clone: Other nucleotide sequences in the sample specify the same CDR3. V and J are TRBV9 and TRBJ1-1; 11 nucleotides match TRBD1. The germline CDR1 and CDR2 sequences are SGDLS and YYNGEE. The CDR3 has 15 amino acids. J lost 3 bases, V lost 3 bases, and 4 bases had no gene match. The CDR3 nucleotides are TGTGCCAGCAGCGAGGGACAGGGGGGGTACACTGAAGCTTTCTTT. It yields the protein CASSEGQGGYTEAFF.

A single count supports this clone. The CDR3 region is CASRAGQGTDTQYF. In nucleotides, the CDR3 is TGTGCCAGCAGGGCGGGGCAGGGCACAGATACGCAGTATTTT. V and J are TRBV27 and TRBJ2-3, with D maybe TRBD2 (6 bases). The CDR3 consists of 14 residues. The V and J ends lost 6 bases and 1 base respectively, with 11 bases between them. Germline loops: CDR1 MNHEY, CDR2 SMNVEV (reference sequence).

This clone was observed once. V and J are TRBV6-6 and TRBJ1-2; D is undetermined. CDR3 length: 14 residues. V gave up 7 bases and J gave up 6 bases, with 18 bases separating them. From germline, CDR1 is MNHNY and CDR2 SVGAGI (reference sequence). CDR3 DNA: TGTGCCAGCACCAAAATTACGAATCAGGATGGCTACACCTTC. Translating gives CASTKITNQDGYTF.

The chain links TRBV4-3 to TRBJ1-2, with a weak D call TRBD1 (5 bases). This CDR3 contains 13 residues. V lost 3 bases and J lost 6, with 11 bases in between. Germline V CDR1 and CDR2: LGHNA, YSLEER. Written as DNA, the CDR3 is TGCGCCAGCAGCCAGGGGGGTTTGGATGGCTACACCTTC. It specifies CASSQGGLDGYTF.

This chain joins TRBV4-1 and TRBJ1-5; 7 nucleotides agree with TRBD1. The germline gives CDR1 MGHRA, CDR2 YSYEKL. V gave up 8 bases and J gave up 0 bases; unmatched junction bases: 4. The CDR3 spans 14 residues. The chain's CDR3 is CASRQGLSNQPQHF. CDR3 DNA sequence: TGCGCCAGCCGACAGGGCCTTAGCAATCAGCCCCAGCATTTT.

This chain links TRBV7-8 with TRBJ1-1; 8 bases agree with TRBD1. CDR3 length: 13 amino acids. Germline CDR1 SGHVS, CDR2 FQNEAQ. With V trimmed by 5 bases and J by 3 bases, 2 bases remained unmatched. The CDR3 DNA reads as TGTGCCAGCAGCACGACAGGGGACACTGAAGCTTTCTTT. Residues: CASSTTGDTEAFF.

This chain joins TRBV11-2 and TRBJ2-5, with TRBD1 matching over 9 bases. The CDR3 is 17 amino acids. CDR1 and CDR2 from the germline V gene are SGHAT and FQNNGV. V was clipped by 5 bases and J by 5 bases; unmatched bases: 15. CDR3 region: CASSVIPLTGGRETQYF. Here the CDR3 DNA reads TGTGCCAGCAGCGTAATTCCCCTGACAGGGGGGCGGGAGACCCAGTACTTC.

About this clone: The identical CDR3 is also encoded by other nucleotide sequences in the sample. This chain joins TRBV6-5 and TRBJ1-6, with D possibly TRBD1 on 6 matching bases. Germline V gene sequence: CDR1 MNHEY, CDR2 SVGAGI. CDR3 length: 13 amino acids. V was shortened by 5 bases and J by 10 bases, with 12 bases between the two germline ends. CDR3 loop: CASSRQDESPLHF. Written as DNA, the CDR3 is TGTGCCAGCAGTCGACAGGACGAGTCACCCCTCCACTTT.

A single count supports this clone. J is TRBJ2-7 and V is TRBV4-3; TRBD1 agrees at 8 bases. Germline-derived CDR1 and CDR2 are LGHNA and YSLEER. The J segment lost 2 bases and the V segment lost 4 bases, leaving 7 bases of the junction unmatched. This CDR3 comprises 15 residues. The CDR3 reads CASSRGTGAAYEQYF. DNA for the CDR3: TGCGCCAGCAGCCGGGGGACAGGCGCCGCCTACGAGCAGTACTTC.

The chain links TRBV7-2 to TRBJ1-2, with 11 bases fitting TRBD1. From germline, CDR1 is SGHTA and CDR2 FQGNSA. V shed 6 bases, J shed 1 base, and the junction held 4 bases outside the gene matches. The CDR3 totals 15 residues. CDR3 region: CASRAGTGGNYGYTF. CDR3 bases: TGTGCCAGCAGGGCAGGGACAGGGGGTAACTATGGCTACACCTTC.

V gene TRBV5-1 combines with J gene TRBJ2-2; TRBD1 is a possible D gene (6 bases). This CDR3 is 15 amino acids long. Germline CDR1 is SGHRS and CDR2 is YFSETQ. Trimming removed 3 bases from V and 4 bases from J, with 13 bases in between. Here the CDR3 reads CASSSQGLGTGELFF. The CDR3 bases are TGCGCCAGCAGCTCACAGGGTTTAGGCACCGGGGAGCTGTTTTTT.

This clone was counted a few times. The genes are TRBV7-8 and TRBJ2-3, with a weak D call TRBD2 (5 bases). Trimming shortened V by 5 bases and J by 6 bases, and 12 bases separated the two germline ends. CDR1 and CDR2 (germline): SGHVS, FQNEAQ. CDR3 length: 13 amino acids. This CDR3 reads CASSEGPGDTQYF. The DNA of the CDR3 is TGTGCCAGCAGCGAGGGCCCCGGTGATACGCAGTATTTT.

The table lists this clone with a few counts. The chain carries TRBV28 and TRBJ1-2; the D is unclear. Per germline, CDR1 MDHEN and CDR2 SYDVKM. With 3 bases removed from V and 2 bases from J, the gap between germline ends came to 7 bases. This CDR3 has 13 residues. The CDR3 is CASSLQENYGYTF. In nucleotides, the CDR3 is TGTGCCAGCAGTTTGCAGGAAAACTATGGCTACACCTTC.

This sequence joins TRBV30 and TRBJ1-4, with TRBD1 as a possible D gene (6 bases). The CDR3 is made up of 15 amino acids. V was trimmed by 0 bases and J by 5 bases, leaving 13 bases between them. From germline, CDR1 is GTSNPN and CDR2 SVGIG (reference sequence). The CDR3 spells CAWSVEGGLNEKLFF. As DNA, the CDR3 is TGTGCCTGGAGTGTTGAAGGGGGTCTGAATGAAAAACTGTTTTTT.

This clone was seen a single time. The CDR3 reads CASSQSQGYSGANVLTF. The DNA of the CDR3 is TGCGCCAGCAGTCAATCCCAGGGTTACTCTGGGGCCAACGTCCTGACTTTC. This chain uses TRBV23-1 with TRBJ2-6, with D possibly TRBD1 on 5 matching bases. TRBV23-1 is an open reading frame whose function is uncertain. The CDR3 covers 17 residues. The germline V and J ends were trimmed by 0 bases and 0 bases, with 9 bases remaining between them.

The chain has TRBV18 and TRBJ2-7; 7 bases line up with TRBD2. With 0 bases clipped from V and 0 bases from J, the junction kept 8 bases outside the gene matches. Germline CDR1 reads KGHSH; CDR2 reads LQKENI. This CDR3 spans 17 amino acids. CDR3 sequence (DNA): TGTGCCAGCTCACCACCGTCGCTGCGGGGGAGCTCCTACGAGCAGTACTTC. Its protein is CASSPPSLRGSSYEQYF.

The chain couples TRBV19 to TRBJ1-5; tentatively, D is TRBD1 (5 bases). Germline CDR1 and CDR2: LNHDA and SQIVND (reference sequence). This CDR3 is 17 amino acids long. Trimming stripped 4 bases from V and 0 bases from J, with 16 bases between. In nucleotides, the CDR3 is TGTGCCAGTAGTAACACATGGGGCGGTTATAGCAATCAGCCCCAGCATTTT. This sequence encodes CASSNTWGGYSNQPQHF.

This clone was counted once. This chain connects TRBV7-2 to TRBJ2-1, with 9 bases aligning to TRBD2. CDR3 length: 16 amino acids. The junction had 5 bases not matched to a gene; V was cut back by 1 base and J by 4 bases. Looked up from germline, CDR1 is SGHTA and CDR2 is FQGNSA. CDR3: CASSLEASGEYNEQFF. The CDR3 nucleotides read TGTGCCAGCAGCTTAGAGGCTAGCGGGGAATACAATGAGCAGTTCTTC.

The count of this clone is one. The rearrangement links TRBV5-5 to TRBJ1-4; weak D call: TRBD1 (5 bases). The ends were cut back, 4 bases at V and 5 bases at J, with 21 bases in the middle. Germline CDR1 SGHKS, CDR2 YYEKEE (reference sequence). CDR3 length: 17 residues. The CDR3 is CASSGPGGMRINEKLFF. As DNA, the CDR3 is TGTGCCAGCAGCGGGCCCGGGGGAATGAGAATAAATGAAAAACTGTTTTTT.

This chain links TRBV5-1 with TRBJ2-7, with 10 bases fitting TRBD1. This CDR3 region has 15 residues. V was pared by 4 bases and J by 0 bases, with 4 bases of the junction left unmatched. Germline V gene sequence: CDR1 SGHRS, CDR2 YFSETQ. The CDR3 region is CASSRGTGVSYEQYV. DNA for the CDR3: TGCGCCAGCAGCAGGGGGACAGGGGTCTCCTACGAGCAGTACGTC.

This chain links TRBV5-1 with TRBJ2-1; D is possibly TRBD1 (6 bases). The CDR3 runs 15 residues. Germline assignment: CDR1 SGHRS and CDR2 YFSETQ. The ends were cut back, 6 bases at V and 2 bases at J, with 15 bases in the middle. The CDR3: CASNLGGQTYNEQFF. As DNA, the CDR3 is TGCGCCAGCAACCTAGGCGGACAGACCTACAATGAGCAGTTCTTC.

A remark on this clone: The sample has other DNA sequences that encode this CDR3 too. The chain uses TRBV18 and TRBJ2-2; maybe TRBD2 (5 bases). V lost 4 bases and J lost 0, with 12 bases in between. Germline lookup yields CDR1 KGHSH and CDR2 LQKENI. This CDR3 has 16 amino acids. The CDR3 reads CASSQSSGTNTGELFF. The CDR3 DNA reads TGTGCCAGCTCACAAAGCTCCGGGACGAACACCGGGGAGCTGTTTTTT.

The chain joins TRBV5-4 to TRBJ2-3; TRBD2 matches at 9 bases. This CDR3 comprises 15 residues. Germline CDR1 SGHNT, CDR2 YYREEE (reference sequence). With V trimmed by 7 bases and J by 5 bases, 11 bases remained unmatched. CDR3 sequence reads: CASRPGGRVEDTQYF. CDR3 nucleotides: TGTGCCAGCCGACCCGGCGGGAGGGTCGAAGATACGCAGTATTTT.